Listed here are 27 T cell receptor beta chains from one sample, sequenced in a study of control samples from healthy donors and cancer patients. Method: immunoSEQ multiplex PCR; TCRdb's copy keeps in-frame clones and lacks some. The sample consists of some 160,000 clones, about nine tenths of them appearing once. Sequenced: blood. Receptors originate from a man between 25 and 39 years old in good health.

This chain uses TRBV27 with TRBJ2-1, with D perhaps assigned TRBD1 or TRBD2 (5 bases each). The germline CDR1 and CDR2 sequences are MNHEY and SMNVEV (reference sequence). CDR3 length: 16 amino acids. V dropped 6 bases and J dropped 0 bases, with 15 bases sitting between them. CDR3 in amino acids: CASRPGTQSSYNEQFF. CDR3 nucleotide sequence: TGTGCCAGCAGGCCCGGGACGCAGAGCTCCTACAATGAGCAGTTCTTC.

The chain joins TRBV5-3 to TRBJ1-5, with D possibly matching TRBD1 (5 bases). TRBV5-3 is placed among ORFs of uncertain function. With 0 bases removed from V and 0 bases from J, the gap between germline ends came to 16 bases. The CDR3 spans 18 residues. The CDR3 loop is CARSLAWRQTYSNQPQHF. The DNA of the CDR3 is TGTGCCAGAAGCTTGGCCTGGCGACAGACCTATAGCAATCAGCCCCAGCATTTT.

The V gene is TRBV12-3 or TRBV12-4, the J gene TRBJ2-5; 7 bases align to TRBD2. The length of the CDR3 is 13 residues. V lost 7 bases to trimming and J lost 2 bases; unmatched junction nucleotides: 4. CDR3 DNA sequence: TGTGCCAGCACCCCCGGGAGGCAAGAGACCCAGTACTTC. This encodes CASTPGRQETQYF.

This sequence joins TRBV4-3 and TRBJ1-1; the D gene is possibly TRBD1 (5 bases). V was shortened by 6 bases and J by 4 bases, with 18 bases between the two germline ends. Looked up from germline, CDR1 is LGHNA and CDR2 is YSLEER. CDR3 length: 15 residues. The CDR3 is CASSHQEGVSTEAFF. The CDR3 region has the DNA TGCGCCAGCAGTCACCAAGAAGGGGTCTCCACTGAAGCTTTCTTT.

A few counts support this clone. The chain uses TRBV5-1 and TRBJ1-3, with D unresolved. This CDR3 has 14 residues. CDR1 and CDR2 from the germline V gene are SGHRS and YFSETQ. Trimming left V 3 bases short and J 4 bases short, with 11 bases between. CDR3 bases: TGCGCCAGCAGCTATGCAGGAGGAGGAAACACCATATATTTT. Protein product: CASSYAGGGNTIYF.

The chain couples TRBV5-1 to TRBJ2-6; D is unclear. V lost 5 bases to trimming and J lost 0 bases, with 12 bases between them. CDR3 length equals 16 residues. CDR1 and CDR2 from the germline V gene are SGHRS and YFSETQ. The CDR3 here is CASRLTPNSGANVLTF. The CDR3 coding sequence is TGCGCCAGCAGGTTAACACCGAACTCTGGGGCCAACGTCCTGACTTTC.

The chain links TRBV12-3 or TRBV12-4 to TRBJ1-2; D perhaps matches TRBD1 (5 bases). Trimming shortened V by 6 bases and J by 8 bases, and 13 bases separated the two germline ends. The CDR3 covers 12 residues. The CDR3 nucleotides are TGTGCCAGCAGCCGCCCCCACAGGGGCTACACCTTC. Translated, it gives CASSRPHRGYTF.

The V call is TRBV27, the J call TRBJ1-2, with D possibly being TRBD1 (6 bases). Trimming cost V 8 bases and J 3 bases, with 13 bases left between them. Germline CDR1 MNHEY, CDR2 SMNVEV (reference sequence). This CDR3 has 13 amino acids. The DNA of the CDR3 is TGTGCCAGCTCCGCGGGGGGGCACTATGGCTACACCTTC. This sequence encodes CASSAGGHYGYTF.

A few counts support this clone. The gene calls are TRBV6-4 and TRBJ2-3; 10 bases agree with TRBD2. V shed 2 bases, J shed 2 bases, and the junction held 4 bases outside the gene matches. The CDR3 has 16 residues. Germline V gene sequence: CDR1 MRHNA, CDR2 SNTAGT. The CDR3 is CASSDGLAGATDTQYF. The CDR3 DNA sequence: TGTGCCAGCAGTGACGGCCTAGCGGGGGCCACAGATACGCAGTATTTT.

V is TRBV12-5 and J is TRBJ2-1, with D perhaps given as TRBD1 or TRBD2 (6 bases each). V lost 8 bases to trimming and J lost 10 bases, with 21 bases between them. The CDR3 is 14 amino acids. Germline V CDR1 and CDR2: LGHNT, FRNRAP. CDR3 amino acids: CASQGLATNWEQFF. Here the CDR3 DNA reads TGTGCTAGTCAGGGGCTAGCGACCAACTGGGAGCAGTTCTTC.

This clone was observed a few times. The chain combines TRBV6-1 with TRBJ2-6, with a weak D call TRBD2 (5 bases). The V gene lost 2 bases and the J gene lost 4 bases, with 12 bases spanning the gap. CDR1 is MNHNS, CDR2 SASEGT, per germline. The CDR3 covers 16 residues. CDR3 protein: CASSEFGVTGANVLTF. The CDR3 DNA reads as TGTGCCAGCAGTGAATTCGGGGTAACAGGGGCCAACGTCCTGACTTTC.

The chain combines TRBV24-1 with TRBJ1-1, with unresolved D. This CDR3 has 13 amino acids. From germline, CDR1 is KGHDR and CDR2 SFDVKD. The V gene lost 8 bases and the J gene lost 5 bases, with 14 bases spanning the gap. CDR3 sequence reads: CATMEGVGTEAFF. The CDR3 coding sequence is TGTGCCACCATGGAGGGCGTCGGGACTGAAGCTTTCTTT.

This clone was found a few times. This chain joins TRBV12-3 or TRBV12-4 and TRBJ1-5; 8 bases line up with TRBD1. CDR3 length: 13 amino acids. V lost 6 bases and J lost 8; bases outside the gene matches: 6. For the CDR3, the DNA is TGTGCCAGCAGACAACAGGGGGTAGAGCCCCAGCATTTT. This encodes CASRQQGVEPQHF.

V gene TRBV19 combines with J gene TRBJ1-5, with D perhaps TRBD1 (6 bases). The CDR3 totals 16 residues. V lost 4 bases, J lost 1 base, and 14 bases lay in between. CDR1 is LNHDA and CDR2 is SQIVND in the germline V gene (reference sequence). In DNA, the CDR3 is TGTGCCAGTAGTAGCGTCTTAGGGGGGAGCAATCAGCCCCAGCATTTT. This encodes CASSSVLGGSNQPQHF.

V usage is TRBV25-1 and J usage is TRBJ1-1; 7 positions agree with TRBD1. CDR3 length: 12 residues. Germline CDR1 is MGHDK and CDR2 is SYGVNS. V shed 8 bases and J 5 bases; nucleotides not matched to a gene: 5. The CDR3 reads CASLDRETEAFF. For the CDR3, the DNA is TGTGCCAGCCTTGACAGGGAAACTGAAGCTTTCTTT. The variable domain in full, completed from reference TRBV25-1 and TRBJ1-1, reads EADIYQTPRYLVIGTGKKITLECSQTMGHDKMYWYQQDPGMELHLIHYSYGVNSTEKGDLSSESTVSRIRTEHFPLTLESARPSHTSQYLCASLDRETEAFFGQGTRLTVV.

The chain links TRBV30 to TRBJ2-7; D is ambiguous. CDR3 length: 14 amino acids. V was pared by 3 bases and J by 2 bases, with 14 bases between. Germline V gives CDR1 GTSNPN, CDR2 SVGIG (reference sequence). The CDR3 bases are TGTGCCTGGAGGATTTCGACACGAGCCTACGAGCAGTACTTC. Its translation is CAWRISTRAYEQYF.

V gene TRBV21-1 combines with J gene TRBJ2-2. TRBV21-1 is designated a pseudogene. This CDR3 has 20 residues. DNA of the CDR3: TGTGCCAGCAGCAAAGCGCTCGAGGGGCAGGGTCAACTCAACACCGGGGAGCTGTTTTTT. Its translation is CASSKALEGQGQLNTGELFF.

This clone was seen only once. The V gene is TRBV7-8, the J gene TRBJ1-1; D ambiguous. V dropped 6 bases and J dropped 7 bases, with 15 bases sitting between them. The CDR3 loop spans 13 amino acids. CDR1 and CDR2 (germline): SGHVS, FQNEAQ. The CDR3 protein is CASSLLTLDEAFF. The DNA of the CDR3 is TGTGCCAGCAGTCTTCTGACGTTGGATGAAGCTTTCTTT.

The chain has TRBV7-3 and TRBJ2-5; D ambiguous. CDR1 is SGHTA and CDR2 is FQGTGA in the germline V gene. V was pared by 5 bases and J by 4 bases, with 8 bases between. CDR3 length: 12 residues. CDR3 in DNA: TGTGCCAGCAGCGGTATGGGAGAGACCCAGTACTTC. This gives the protein CASSGMGETQYF.

The J gene is TRBJ2-3, the V gene TRBV7-9; 9 bases map to TRBD1. J was trimmed by 5 bases and V by 5 bases; bases with no gene match: 11. The CDR3 loop spans 16 amino acids. Germline values: CDR1 SEHNR, CDR2 FQNEAQ (reference sequence). The CDR3 protein is CASSPGTGSSQDTQYF. CDR3 in DNA: TGTGCCAGCAGCCCGGGGACAGGGAGCAGTCAAGATACGCAGTATTTT.

The chain recombines TRBV18 with TRBJ2-7; the match to TRBD1 covers 7 bases. J gave up 1 base and V 4 bases, and 7 bases lay outside the gene matches. CDR1 KGHSH and CDR2 LQKENI come from the germline V gene. The CDR3 length is 15 residues. CDR3 sequence: CASSLDRRSSYEQYF. CDR3 nucleotide sequence: TGTGCCAGCTCACTGGACAGGCGCAGTTCCTACGAGCAGTACTTC.

The genes are TRBV9 and TRBJ1-6; 9 positions match TRBD1. CDR1 and CDR2 from the germline V gene are SGDLS and YYNGEE. V was pared by 7 bases and J by 9 bases, with 2 bases of the junction left unmatched. This CDR3 contains 12 residues. The CDR3 coding sequence is TGTGCCAGCGGGACAGGGCGTTCACCCCTCCACTTT. It codes for CASGTGRSPLHF.

The rearrangement links TRBV5-8 to TRBJ1-1; 10 bases agree with TRBD1. CDR1 and CDR2 (germline): SGHTS, YDEGEE. CDR3 size: 16 residues. V dropped 4 bases and J dropped 1; count of bases not matched to a gene: 7. CDR3 sequence reads: CASSPRDRGSNTEAFF. DNA for the CDR3: TGTGCCAGCAGCCCCCGGGACAGGGGTTCGAACACTGAAGCTTTCTTT.

The V and J genes are TRBV9 and TRBJ1-2, with 10 positions matching TRBD1. This CDR3 is 15 amino acids long. The germline V gene encodes CDR1 SGDLS and CDR2 YYNGEE. With V trimmed by 4 bases and J by 6 bases, 9 bases remained unmatched. The CDR3: CASSLLGQGGHGYTF. The CDR3 DNA reads as TGTGCCAGCAGCTTGTTAGGACAGGGGGGTCATGGCTACACCTTC.

The V gene is TRBV11-1, the J gene TRBJ1-6; no clear D gene. The CDR3 loop spans 16 amino acids. Trimming left V 0 bases short and J 6 bases short, with 12 bases between. CDR1 and CDR2 (germline): SGHAT, FQDESV (reference sequence). This CDR3 is CASSLAGGLGNSPLHF. DNA for the CDR3: TGTGCCAGCAGCTTAGCAGGAGGTTTGGGTAATTCACCCCTCCACTTT. The whole variable domain, remainder taken from reference TRBV11-1 and TRBJ1-6, is EAEVAQSPRYKITEKSQAVAFWCDPISGHATLYWYRQILGQGPELLVQFQDESVVDDSQLPKDRFSAERLKGVDSTLKIQPAELGDSAMYLCASSLAGGLGNSPLHFGNGTRLTVT.

The gene calls are TRBV29-1 and TRBJ2-3, with 12 bases fitting TRBD1. V trimming: 3 bases; J trimming: 6 bases; junction bases outside the gene matches: 4. Germline V gives CDR1 SQVTM, CDR2 ANQGSEA. The CDR3 is 14 residues long. CDR3 region: CSVEPGQGADTQYF. Here the CDR3 DNA reads TGCAGCGTTGAGCCGGGACAGGGGGCCGATACGCAGTATTTT.

This clone appeared a few times. At the DNA level, this CDR3 is encoded by other sequences in the same sample as well. The chain combines TRBV18 with TRBJ2-5; D is unresolved. CDR3 length equals 12 residues. From germline, CDR1 is KGHSH and CDR2 LQKENI. V was pared by 3 bases and J by 0 bases, with 2 bases between. DNA of the CDR3: TGTGCCAGCTCACCGTACCAAGAGACCCAGTACTTC. Translated, it gives CASSPYQETQYF.